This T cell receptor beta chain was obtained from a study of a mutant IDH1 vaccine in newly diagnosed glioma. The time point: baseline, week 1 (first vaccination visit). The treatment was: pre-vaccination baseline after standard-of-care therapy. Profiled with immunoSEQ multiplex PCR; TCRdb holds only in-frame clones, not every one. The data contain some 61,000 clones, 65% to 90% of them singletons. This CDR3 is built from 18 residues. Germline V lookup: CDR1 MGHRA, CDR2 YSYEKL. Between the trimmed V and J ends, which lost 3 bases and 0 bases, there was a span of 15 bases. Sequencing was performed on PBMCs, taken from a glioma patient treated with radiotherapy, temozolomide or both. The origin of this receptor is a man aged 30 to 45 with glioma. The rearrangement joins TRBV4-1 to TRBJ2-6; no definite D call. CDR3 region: CASSQPLRSLSGANVLTF. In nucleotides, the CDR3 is TGCGCCAGCAGCCAGCCTCTGCGGTCCCTCTCTGGGGCCAACGTCCTGACTTTC.